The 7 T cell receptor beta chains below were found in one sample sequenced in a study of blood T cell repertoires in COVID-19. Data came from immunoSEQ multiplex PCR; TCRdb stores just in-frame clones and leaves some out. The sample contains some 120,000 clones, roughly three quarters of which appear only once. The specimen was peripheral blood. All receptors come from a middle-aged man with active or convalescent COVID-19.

The CDR3 sequence is CASRPGTENYGYTF. The CDR3, as DNA: TGCGCCAGCAGGCCAGGGACAGAAAACTATGGCTACACCTTC. This rearrangement joins TRBV5-1 to TRBJ1-2, with 7 bases lining up with TRBD1. Germline lookup yields CDR1 SGHRS and CDR2 YFSETQ. After removal of 5 bases from V and 2 bases from J, the junction contained 6 bases not matched to a gene. The CDR3 covers 14 residues. The entire variable domain, with the rest obtained from reference TRBV5-1 and TRBJ1-2, is as follows: KAGVTQTPRYLIKTRGQQVTLSCSPISGHRSVSWYQQTPGQGLQFLFEYFSETQRNKGNFPGRFSGRQFSNSRSEMNVSTLELGDSALYLCASRPGTENYGYTFGSGTRLTVV.

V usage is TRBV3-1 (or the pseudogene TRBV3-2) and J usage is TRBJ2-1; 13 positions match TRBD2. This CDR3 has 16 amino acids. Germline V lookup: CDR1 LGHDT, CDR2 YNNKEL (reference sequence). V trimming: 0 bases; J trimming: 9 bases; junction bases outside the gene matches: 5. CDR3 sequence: CASSQDPTSGGTEQFF. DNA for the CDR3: TGTGCCAGCAGCCAAGATCCGACTAGCGGGGGGACTGAGCAGTTCTTC.

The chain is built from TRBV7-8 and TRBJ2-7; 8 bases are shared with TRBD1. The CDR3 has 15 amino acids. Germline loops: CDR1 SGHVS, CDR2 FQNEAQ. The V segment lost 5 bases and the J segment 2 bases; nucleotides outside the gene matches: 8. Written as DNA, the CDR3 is TGTGCCAGCAGCACCCGACAGGGGCGGACCTACGAGCAGTACTTC. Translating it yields CASSTRQGRTYEQYF.

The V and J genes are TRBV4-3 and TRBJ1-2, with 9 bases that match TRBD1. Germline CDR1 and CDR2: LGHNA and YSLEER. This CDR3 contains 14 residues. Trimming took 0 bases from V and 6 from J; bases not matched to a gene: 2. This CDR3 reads CASSQEGTGNGYTF. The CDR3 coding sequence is TGCGCCAGCAGCCAAGAAGGGACAGGGAATGGCTACACCTTC.

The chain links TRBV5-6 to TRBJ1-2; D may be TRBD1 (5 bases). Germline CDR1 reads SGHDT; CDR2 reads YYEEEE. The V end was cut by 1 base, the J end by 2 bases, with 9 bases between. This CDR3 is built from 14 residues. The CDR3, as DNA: TGTGCCAGCAGCTTGAACCAGGGAAACTATGGCTACACCTTC. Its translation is CASSLNQGNYGYTF.

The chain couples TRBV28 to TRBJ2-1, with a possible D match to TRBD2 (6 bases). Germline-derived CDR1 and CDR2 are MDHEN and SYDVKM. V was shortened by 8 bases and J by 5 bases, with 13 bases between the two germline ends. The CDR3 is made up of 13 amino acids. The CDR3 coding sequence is TGTGCCAGCGTGGAGACTAGTGACAATGAGCAGTTCTTC. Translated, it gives CASVETSDNEQFF.

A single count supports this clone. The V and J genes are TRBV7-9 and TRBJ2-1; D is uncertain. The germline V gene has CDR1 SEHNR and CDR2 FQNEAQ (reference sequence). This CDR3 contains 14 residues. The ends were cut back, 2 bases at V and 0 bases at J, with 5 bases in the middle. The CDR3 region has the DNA TGTGCCAGCAGCTTACTAGACTCCTACAATGAGCAGTTCTTC. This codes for CASSLLDSYNEQFF. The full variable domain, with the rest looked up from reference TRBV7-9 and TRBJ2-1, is DTGVSQNPRHKITKRGQNVTFRCDPISEHNRLYWYRQTLGQGPEFLTYFQNEAQLEKSRLLSDRFSAERPKGSFSTLEIQRTEQGDSAMYLCASSLLDSYNEQFFGPGTRLTVL.